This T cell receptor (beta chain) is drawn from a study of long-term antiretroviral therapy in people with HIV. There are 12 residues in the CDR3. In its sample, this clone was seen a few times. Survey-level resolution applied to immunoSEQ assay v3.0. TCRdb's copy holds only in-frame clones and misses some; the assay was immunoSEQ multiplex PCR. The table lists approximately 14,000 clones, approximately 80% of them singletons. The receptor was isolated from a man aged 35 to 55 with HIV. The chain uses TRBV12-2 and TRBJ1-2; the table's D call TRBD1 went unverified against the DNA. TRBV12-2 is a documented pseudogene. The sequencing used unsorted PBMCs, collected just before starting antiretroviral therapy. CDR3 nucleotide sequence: TGTGCAAGTCGCCCCAGGGGACGAGGCTACACCTTC. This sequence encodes CASRPRGRGYTF.